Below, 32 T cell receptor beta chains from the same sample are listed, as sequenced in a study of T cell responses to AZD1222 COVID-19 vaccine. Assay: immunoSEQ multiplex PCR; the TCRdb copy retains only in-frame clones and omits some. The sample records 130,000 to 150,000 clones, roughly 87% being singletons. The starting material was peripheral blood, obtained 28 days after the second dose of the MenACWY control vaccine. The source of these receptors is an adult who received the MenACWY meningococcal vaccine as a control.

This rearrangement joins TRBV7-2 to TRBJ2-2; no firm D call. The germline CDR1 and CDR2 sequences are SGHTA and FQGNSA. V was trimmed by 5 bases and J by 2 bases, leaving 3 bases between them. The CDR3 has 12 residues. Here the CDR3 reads CASSRNTGELFF. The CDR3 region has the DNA TGTGCCAGCAGCCGAAACACCGGGGAGCTGTTTTTT.

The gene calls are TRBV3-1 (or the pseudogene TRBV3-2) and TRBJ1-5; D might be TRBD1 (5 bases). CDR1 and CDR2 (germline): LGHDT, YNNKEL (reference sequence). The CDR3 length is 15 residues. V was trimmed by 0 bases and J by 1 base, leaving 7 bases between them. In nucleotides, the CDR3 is TGTGCCAGCAGCCAAGAGTCAGGGAGCAATCAGCCCCAGCATTTT. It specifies CASSQESGSNQPQHF.

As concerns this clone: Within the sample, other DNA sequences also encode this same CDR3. Written as DNA, the CDR3 is TGTGCCAGCAGCTTAGTAGGCAATCAGCCCCAGCATTTT. It codes for CASSLVGNQPQHF. The gene calls are TRBV7-2 and TRBJ1-5; D not resolved. The germline CDR1 and CDR2 sequences are SGHTA and FQGNSA. V was shortened by 1 base and J by 2 bases, with 3 bases between the two germline ends. This CDR3 has 13 residues.

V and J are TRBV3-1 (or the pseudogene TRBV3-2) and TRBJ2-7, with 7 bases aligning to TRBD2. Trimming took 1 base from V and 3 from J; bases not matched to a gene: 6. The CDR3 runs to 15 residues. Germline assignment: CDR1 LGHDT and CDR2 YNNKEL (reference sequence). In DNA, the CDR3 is TGTGCCAGCAGCCAAGGGTACAGCGGGAACTACGAGCAGTACTTC. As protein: CASSQGYSGNYEQYF.

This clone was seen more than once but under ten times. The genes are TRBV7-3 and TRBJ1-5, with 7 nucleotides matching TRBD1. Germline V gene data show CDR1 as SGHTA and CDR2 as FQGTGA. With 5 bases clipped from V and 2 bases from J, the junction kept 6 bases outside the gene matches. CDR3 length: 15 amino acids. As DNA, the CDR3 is TGTGCCAGCAGCCCGATCACAGGGGGCAATCAGCCCCAGCATTTT. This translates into CASSPITGGNQPQHF.

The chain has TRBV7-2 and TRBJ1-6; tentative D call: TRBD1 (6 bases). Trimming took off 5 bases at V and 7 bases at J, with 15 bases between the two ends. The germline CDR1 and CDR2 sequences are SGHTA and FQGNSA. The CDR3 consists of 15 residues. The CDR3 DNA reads TGTGCCAGCAGCCATGGGGGGCAGTTCAATTCACCCCTCCACTTT. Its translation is CASSHGGQFNSPLHF.

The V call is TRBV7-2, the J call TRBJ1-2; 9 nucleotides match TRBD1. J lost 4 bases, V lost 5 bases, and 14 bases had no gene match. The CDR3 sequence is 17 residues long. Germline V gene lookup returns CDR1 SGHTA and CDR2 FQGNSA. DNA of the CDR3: TGTGCCAGCAGCCTGACAGAGCTCACAGGGGGCCGCTATGGCTACACCTTC. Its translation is CASSLTELTGGRYGYTF. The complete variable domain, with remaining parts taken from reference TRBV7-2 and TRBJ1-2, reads GAGVSQSPSNKVTEKGKDVELRCDPISGHTALYWYRQSLGQGLEFLIYFQGNSAPDKSGLPSDRFSAERTGGSVSTLTIQRTQQEDSAVYLCASSLTELTGGRYGYTFGSGTRLTVV.

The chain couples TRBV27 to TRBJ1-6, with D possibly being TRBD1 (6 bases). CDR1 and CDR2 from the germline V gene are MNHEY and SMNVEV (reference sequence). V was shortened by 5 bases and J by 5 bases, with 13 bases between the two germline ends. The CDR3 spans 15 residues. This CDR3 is CASSQRGGHNSPLHF. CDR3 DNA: TGTGCCAGCAGTCAGAGGGGGGGCCATAATTCACCCCTCCACTTT.

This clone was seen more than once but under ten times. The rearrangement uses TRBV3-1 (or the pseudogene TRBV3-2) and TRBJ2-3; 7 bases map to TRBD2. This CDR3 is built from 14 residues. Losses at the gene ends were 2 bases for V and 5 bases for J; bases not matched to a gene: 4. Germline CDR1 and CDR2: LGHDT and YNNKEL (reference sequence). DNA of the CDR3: TGTGCCAGCAGCCAACGCGGGAGCGAAGATACGCAGTATTTT. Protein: CASSQRGSEDTQYF.

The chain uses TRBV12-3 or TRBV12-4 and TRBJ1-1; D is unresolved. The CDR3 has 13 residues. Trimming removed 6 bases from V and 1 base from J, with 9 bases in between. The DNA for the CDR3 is TGTGCCAGCAGCCTACACAGGAACACTGAAGCTTTCTTT. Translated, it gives CASSLHRNTEAFF.

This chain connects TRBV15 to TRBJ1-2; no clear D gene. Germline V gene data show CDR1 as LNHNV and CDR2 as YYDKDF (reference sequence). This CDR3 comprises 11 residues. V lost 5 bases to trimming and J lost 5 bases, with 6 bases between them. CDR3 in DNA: TGTGCCACCAGCGGAGGGTATGGCTACACCTTC. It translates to CATSGGYGYTF.

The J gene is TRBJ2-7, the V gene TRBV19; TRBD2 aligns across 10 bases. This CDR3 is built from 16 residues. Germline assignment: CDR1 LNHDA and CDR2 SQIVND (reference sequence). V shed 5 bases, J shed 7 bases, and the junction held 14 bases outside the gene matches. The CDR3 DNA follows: TGTGCCAGTAGTTTCTCCGGGACTAGCGCTACGAAGGAGCAGTACTTC. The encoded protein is CASSFSGTSATKEQYF.

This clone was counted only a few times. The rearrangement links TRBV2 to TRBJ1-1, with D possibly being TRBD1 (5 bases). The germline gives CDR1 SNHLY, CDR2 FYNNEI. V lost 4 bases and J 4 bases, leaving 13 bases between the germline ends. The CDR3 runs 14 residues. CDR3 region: CASSVFVGGTEAFF. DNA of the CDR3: TGTGCCAGCAGTGTCTTTGTCGGGGGCACTGAAGCTTTCTTT.

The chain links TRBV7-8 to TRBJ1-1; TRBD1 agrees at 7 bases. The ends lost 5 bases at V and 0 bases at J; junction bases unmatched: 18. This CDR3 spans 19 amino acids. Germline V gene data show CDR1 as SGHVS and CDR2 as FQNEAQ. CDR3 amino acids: CASSLPTGNQGSMNTEAFF. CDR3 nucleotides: TGTGCCAGCAGCCTACCGACAGGGAATCAAGGTTCGATGAACACTGAAGCTTTCTTT. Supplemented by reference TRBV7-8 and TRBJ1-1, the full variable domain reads GAGVSQSPRYKVAKRGQDVALRCDPISGHVSLFWYQQALGQGPEFLTYFQNEAQLDKSGLPSDRFFAERPEGSVSTLKIQRTQQEDSAVYLCASSLPTGNQGSMNTEAFFGQGTRLTVV.

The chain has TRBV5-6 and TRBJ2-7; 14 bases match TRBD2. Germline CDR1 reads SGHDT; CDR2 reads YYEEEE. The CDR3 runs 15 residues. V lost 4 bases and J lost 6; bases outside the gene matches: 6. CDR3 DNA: TGTGCCAGCAGCCGACTAGCGGGGGGGCTTTCCGAGCAGTACTTC. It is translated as CASSRLAGGLSEQYF. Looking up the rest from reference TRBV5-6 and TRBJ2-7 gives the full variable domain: DAGVTQSPTHLIKTRGQQVTLRCSPKSGHDTVSWYQQALGQGPQFIFQYYEEEERQRGNFPDRFSGHQFPNYSSELNVNALLLGDSALYLCASSRLAGGLSEQYFGPGTRLTVT.

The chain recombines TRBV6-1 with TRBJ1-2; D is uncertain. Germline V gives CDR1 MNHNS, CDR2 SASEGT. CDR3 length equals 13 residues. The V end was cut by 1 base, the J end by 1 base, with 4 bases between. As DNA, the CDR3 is TGTGCCAGCAGTGAAGGGTTTAACTATGGCTACACCTTC. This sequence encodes CASSEGFNYGYTF.

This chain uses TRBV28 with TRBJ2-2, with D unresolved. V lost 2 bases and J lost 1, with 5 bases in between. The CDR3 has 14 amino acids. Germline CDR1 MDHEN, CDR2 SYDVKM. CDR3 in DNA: TGTGCCAGCAGTTTAGGTCAGAACACCGGGGAGCTGTTTTTT. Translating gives CASSLGQNTGELFF. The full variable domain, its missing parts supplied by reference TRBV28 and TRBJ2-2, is DVKVTQSSRYLVKRTGEKVFLECVQDMDHENMFWYRQDPGLGLRLIYFSYDVKMKEKGDIPEGYSVSREKKERFSLILESASTNQTSMYLCASSLGQNTGELFFGEGSRLTVL.

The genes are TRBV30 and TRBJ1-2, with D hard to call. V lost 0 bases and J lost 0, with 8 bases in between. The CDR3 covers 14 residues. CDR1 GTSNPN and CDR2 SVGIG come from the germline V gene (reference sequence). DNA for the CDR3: TGTGCCTGGAGTGTTAGGAGAGCTAACTATGGCTACACCTTC. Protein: CAWSVRRANYGYTF. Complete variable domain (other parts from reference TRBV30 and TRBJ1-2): SQTIHQWPATLVQPVGSPLSLECTVEGTSNPNLYWYRQAAGRGLQLLFYSVGIGQISSEVPQNLSASRPQDRQFILSSKKLLLSDSGFYLCAWSVRRANYGYTFGSGTRLTVV.

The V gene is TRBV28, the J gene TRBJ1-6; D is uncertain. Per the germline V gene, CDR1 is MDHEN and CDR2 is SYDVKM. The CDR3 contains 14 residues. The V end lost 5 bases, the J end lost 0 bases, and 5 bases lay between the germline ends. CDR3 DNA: TGTGCCAGCAGTCTAAGCTCCTATAATTCACCCCTCCACTTT. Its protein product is CASSLSSYNSPLHF.

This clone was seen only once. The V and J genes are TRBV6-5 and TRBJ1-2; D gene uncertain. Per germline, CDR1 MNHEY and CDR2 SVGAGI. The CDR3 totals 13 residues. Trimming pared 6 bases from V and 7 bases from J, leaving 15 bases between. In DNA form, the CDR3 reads TGTGCCAGCAGACCAGCCCTCTCGTCTGGCTACACCTTC. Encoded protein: CASRPALSSGYTF.

CDR3: CASSTDRGLNTEAFF. CDR3 nucleotide sequence: TGCGCCAGCAGCACCGACAGGGGGCTGAACACTGAAGCTTTCTTT. The V gene is TRBV5-1, the J gene TRBJ1-1; TRBD1 matches 10 bases. Unmatched junction bases numbered 3, after V lost 4 bases and J lost 0 bases. The CDR3 sequence is 15 residues long. CDR1 is SGHRS and CDR2 is YFSETQ in the germline V gene.

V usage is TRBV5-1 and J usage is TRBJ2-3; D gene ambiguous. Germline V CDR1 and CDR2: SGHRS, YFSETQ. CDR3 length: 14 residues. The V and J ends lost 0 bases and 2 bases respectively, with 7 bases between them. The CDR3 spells CASSLVPHTDTQYF. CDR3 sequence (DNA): TGCGCCAGCAGCTTGGTCCCCCACACAGATACGCAGTATTTT.

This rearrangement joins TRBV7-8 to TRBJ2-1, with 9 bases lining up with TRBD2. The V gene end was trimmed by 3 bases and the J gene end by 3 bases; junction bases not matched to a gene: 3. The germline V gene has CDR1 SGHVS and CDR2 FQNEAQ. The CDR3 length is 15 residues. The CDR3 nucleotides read TGTGCCAGCAGCTTCTCTAGCGGGGTCTACAATGAGCAGTTCTTC. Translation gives CASSFSSGVYNEQFF.

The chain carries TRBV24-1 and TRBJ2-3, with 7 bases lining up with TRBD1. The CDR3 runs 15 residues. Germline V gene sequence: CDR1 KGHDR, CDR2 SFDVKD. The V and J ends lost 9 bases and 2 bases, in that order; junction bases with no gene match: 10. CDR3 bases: TGTGCCACCGGGGGAGACAGGGCGAACACAGATACGCAGTATTTT. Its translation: CATGGDRANTDTQYF.

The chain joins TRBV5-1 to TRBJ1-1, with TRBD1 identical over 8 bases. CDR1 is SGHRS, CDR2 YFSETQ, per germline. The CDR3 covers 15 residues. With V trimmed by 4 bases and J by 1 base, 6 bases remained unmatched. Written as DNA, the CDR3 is TGCGCCAGCAGCATAGGACAGGGCTGGAACACTGAAGCTTTCTTT. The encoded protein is CASSIGQGWNTEAFF.

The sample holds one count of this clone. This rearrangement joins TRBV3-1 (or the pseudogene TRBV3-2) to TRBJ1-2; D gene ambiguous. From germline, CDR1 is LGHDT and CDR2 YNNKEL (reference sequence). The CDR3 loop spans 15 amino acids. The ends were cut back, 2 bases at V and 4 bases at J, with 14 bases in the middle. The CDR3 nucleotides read TGTGCCAGCAGCCAACGAGGTTCACAGCTCTATGGCTACACCTTC. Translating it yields CASSQRGSQLYGYTF.

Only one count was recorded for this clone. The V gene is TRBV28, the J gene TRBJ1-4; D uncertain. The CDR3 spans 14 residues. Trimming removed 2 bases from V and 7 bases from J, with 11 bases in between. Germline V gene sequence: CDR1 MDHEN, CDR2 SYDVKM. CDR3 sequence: CASSLSAGSEKLFF. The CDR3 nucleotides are TGTGCCAGCAGTTTAAGCGCGGGGTCTGAAAAACTGTTTTTT.

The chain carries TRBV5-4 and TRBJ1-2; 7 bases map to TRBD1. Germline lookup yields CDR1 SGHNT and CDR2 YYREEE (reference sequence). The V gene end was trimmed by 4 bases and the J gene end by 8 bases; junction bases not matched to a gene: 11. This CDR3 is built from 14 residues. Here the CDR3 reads CASSVDYRGTGYTF. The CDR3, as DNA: TGTGCCAGCAGCGTGGACTACAGGGGTACGGGCTACACCTTC.

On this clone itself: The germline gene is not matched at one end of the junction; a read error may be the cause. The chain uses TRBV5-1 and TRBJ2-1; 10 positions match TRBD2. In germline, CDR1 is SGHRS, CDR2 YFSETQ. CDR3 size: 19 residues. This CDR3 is CASTRVPSGGAFSHNEQFF. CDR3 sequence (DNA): TGCGCCAGCACCCGGGTTCCGAGCGGGGGGGCCTTCTCCCACAATGAGCAGTTCTTC.

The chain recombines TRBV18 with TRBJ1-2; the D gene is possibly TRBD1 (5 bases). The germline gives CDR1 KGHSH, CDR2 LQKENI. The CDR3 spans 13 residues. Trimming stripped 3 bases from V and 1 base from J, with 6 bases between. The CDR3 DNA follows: TGTGCCAGCTCACCGAGGGGTAACTATGGCTACACCTTC. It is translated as CASSPRGNYGYTF. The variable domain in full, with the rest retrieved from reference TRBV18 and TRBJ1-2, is NAGVMQNPRHLVRRRGQEARLRCSPMKGHSHVYWYRQLPEEGLKFMVYLQKENIIDESGMPKERFSAEFPKEGPSILRIQQVVRGDSAAYFCASSPRGNYGYTFGSGTRLTVV.

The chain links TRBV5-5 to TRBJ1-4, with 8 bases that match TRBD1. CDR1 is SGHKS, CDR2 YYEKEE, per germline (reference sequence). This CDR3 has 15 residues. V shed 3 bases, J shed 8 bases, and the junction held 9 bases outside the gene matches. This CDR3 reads CASSSIPGQGEKLFF. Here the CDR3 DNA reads TGTGCCAGCAGCTCAATTCCCGGACAGGGAGAAAAACTGTTTTTT. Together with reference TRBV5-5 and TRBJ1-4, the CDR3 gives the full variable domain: DAGVTQSPTHLIKTRGQQVTLRCSPISGHKSVSWYQQVLGQGPQFIFQYYEKEERGRGNFPDRFSARQFPNYSSELNVNALLLGDSALYLCASSSIPGQGEKLFFGSGTQLSVL.

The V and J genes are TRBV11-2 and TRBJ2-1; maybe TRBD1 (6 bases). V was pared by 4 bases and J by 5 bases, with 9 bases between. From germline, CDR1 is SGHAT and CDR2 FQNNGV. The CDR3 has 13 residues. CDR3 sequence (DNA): TGTGCCAGCAGCTCGGACAGCAACAATGAGCAGTTCTTC. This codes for CASSSDSNNEQFF.